This is a list of T cell receptor beta chains from one sample in a study of brain metastases from non-small cell lung cancer. Profiling relied on immunoSEQ multiplex PCR, and the TCRdb table lists in-frame clones only, not all of them. The table has some 4,300 clones, 70% to 90% seen once. Sequencing was performed on primary lung tumor tissue. The source is a donor at least 40 years old with non-small cell lung cancer. The CDR3 runs from the conserved cysteine through the conserved F or W. Each record gives: J gene, CDR3 length, V gene, clone size, D gene, CDR3 DNA, CDR3 protein. D genes are given only for firm matches. Not all rows give a size; the values are once, few, many and, for expanded clones, a class.

TRBJ1-1	15	TRBV11-3	few	.	TGTGCCAGCAGCCCCCAGGATAAGGTAATTACTGAAGCTTTCTTT	CASSPQDKVITEAFF
TRBJ1-1	16	TRBV3-1/TRBV3-2	.	TRBD1	TGTGCCAGCAGCCAAGTAGCGGGACAGACGAACACTGAAGCTTTCTTT	CASSQVAGQTNTEAFF
TRBJ2-1	15	TRBV5-4	.	TRBD1	TGTGCCAGCAGCCCATCGGGACAGGGCTTTCATGAGCAGTTCTTC	CASSPSGQGFHEQFF
TRBJ1-1	15	TRBV19	.	TRBD1	TGTGCCAATACTCCCGGACAGGGGAGGAACACTGAAGCTTTCTTT	CANTPGQGRNTEAFF
TRBJ1-2	15	TRBV27	.	.	TGTGCCAGCACCTCGGGGGGAGGATGGGGCTATGGCTACACCTTC	CASTSGGGWGYGYTF
TRBJ2-3	16	TRBV27	.	TRBD2	TGTGCCAGCAGTTTATCGACCTCTAGCGGGAGAAGCACGCAGTATTTT	CASSLSTSSGRSTQYF
TRBJ2-7	15	TRBV6-1	.	.	TGTGCCAGCAGTGAACGGACAGTTAGCTCCTACGAGCAGTACTTC	CASSERTVSSYEQYF
TRBJ1-2	13	TRBV30	large	TRBD1	TGTGCCTGGAGTAGTGCAGGGGGAAATGGCTACACCTTC	CAWSSAGGNGYTF
TRBJ2-7	15	TRBV9	.	TRBD2	TGTGCCAGCAGCACTGGGACTAGCGGTCCCTACGAGCAGTACTTC	CASSTGTSGPYEQYF
TRBJ1-2	15	TRBV28	.	.	TGTGCCAGCAGTTTGCCGGACAGAGCTAACTATGGCTACACCTTC	CASSLPDRANYGYTF